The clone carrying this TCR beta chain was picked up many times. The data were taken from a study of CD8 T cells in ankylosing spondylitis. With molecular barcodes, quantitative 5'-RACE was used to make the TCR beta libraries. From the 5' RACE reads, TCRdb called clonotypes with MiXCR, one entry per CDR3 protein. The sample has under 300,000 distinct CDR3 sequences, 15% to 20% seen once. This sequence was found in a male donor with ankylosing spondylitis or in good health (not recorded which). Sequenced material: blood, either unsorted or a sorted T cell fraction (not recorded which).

This chain's CDR3 is CATRDSQPHEQYF. The CDR3 DNA reads as TGTGCCACCCGGGACAGTCAACCTCACGAGCAGTACTTC. The chain has TRBV10-3 and TRBJ2-7, with 7 positions matching TRBD1. The CDR3 extends over 13 amino acids. Germline CDR1 is ENHRY and CDR2 is SYGVKD. The trim removed 10 bases at V and 5 bases at J, leaving 11 bases unmatched.